Listed below are T cell receptor beta chains from one sample, sequenced in a study of blood T cell repertoires in COVID-19. Repertoires were generated with immunoSEQ multiplex PCR, while TCRdb's copy carries only in-frame clones and drops some. This sample has about 120,000 clones, with nearly 90% found just once. The sample comprised peripheral blood. Receptors were obtained from a woman aged 55-69 years with COVID-19, enrolled during active disease. The CDR3 runs from the conserved cysteine through the conserved F or W. The D gene is left open where the match is weak. Clone size is shown for a subset of rows, as once, few, many or a class of expanded clone.

j_call clone_size v_call d_call cdr3_nt cdr3_aa
TRBJ2-2 - TRBV4-1 - TGCGCCAGCAGCCAGGGGGGGCCCGGGGAGCTGTTTTTT CASSQGGPGELFF
TRBJ2-3 - TRBV27 TRBD2 TGTGCCAGCAGTGCCCAGCGGGGGGCCGGACCAGATACGCAGTATTTT CASSAQRGAGPDTQYF
TRBJ2-7 - TRBV5-4 TRBD2 TGTGCCAGCAGCGGGACTAGCGGGGGCTACGAGCAGTACTTC CASSGTSGGYEQYF
TRBJ1-5 - TRBV14 - TGTGCCAGCAGCCGGGCCGGGGAGGGTCAGCCCCAGCATTTT CASSRAGEGQPQHF
TRBJ2-3 once TRBV7-2 - TGTGCCAGCAGCGGAGGACTCTCGAGCACAGATACGCAGTATTTT CASSGGLSSTDTQYF
TRBJ2-2 - TRBV9 - TGTGCCAGCTCGGCAGGTAATTCCGGGGAGCTGTTTTTT CASSAGNSGELFF
TRBJ2-5 - TRBV12-5 - TGTGCTAGTGGTTTTTATCAAGAGACCCAGTACTTC CASGFYQETQYF
TRBJ1-2 - TRBV6-2/TRBV6-3 - TGTGCCAGCAGTTACACAGTGGCCTATGGCTACACCTTC CASSYTVAYGYTF
TRBJ1-1 - TRBV19 - TGTGCCAGTAGTATTCTGATGACAGTGAACACTGAAGCTTTCTTT CASSILMTVNTEAFF
TRBJ2-2 - TRBV5-4 - TGTGCCAGCAGCTTGTTCAGGGGTGCTAACACCGGGGAGCTGTTTTTT CASSLFRGANTGELFF
TRBJ2-2 few TRBV5-1 TRBD1 TGCGCCAGCAGCCAGGGACAGGGGTTGTCCGGGGAGCTGTTTTTT CASSQGQGLSGELFF
TRBJ2-1 - TRBV3-1/TRBV3-2 - TGTGCCAGCAGCCAAGTAGCCCGACACAATGAGCAGTTCTTC CASSQVARHNEQFF
TRBJ2-1 - TRBV5-4 - TGTGCCAGCAGCTTCGGCGGGGGCGTTTCCTACAATGAGCAGTTCTTC CASSFGGGVSYNEQFF
TRBJ1-1 once TRBV30 - TGTGCCTGGAGCCGTAACCCCCCAGCTGAAGCTTTCTTT CAWSRNPPAEAFF
TRBJ1-1 - TRBV19 TRBD1 TGTGCCACCGCCATTGACAGGGCTTCCGGTGAAGCTTTCTTT CATAIDRASGEAFF
TRBJ1-2 - TRBV3-1/TRBV3-2 - TGTGCCAGCAGCCAAGTCCTGGGACGGGAGATCTATGGCTACACCTTC CASSQVLGREIYGYTF
TRBJ2-7 - TRBV21-1 - TGTGCCAGCAGCCCTCGGGGGTTCTCCTACGAGCAGTACTTC CASSPRGFSYEQYF
TRBJ1-5 once TRBV5-1 - TGCGCCAGCAGCTTGGGGGAGTCCAATCAGCCCCAGCATTTT CASSLGESNQPQHF
TRBJ2-3 - TRBV27 - TGTGCCAGCAGCCTATCACAGGGTGGGGATACGCAGTATTTT CASSLSQGGDTQYF
TRBJ2-1 - TRBV10-3 TRBD2 TGTGCCATCAGTGAGTATCAGGCTAGCGGTTACAATGAGCAGTTCTTC CAISEYQASGYNEQFF
TRBJ2-3 - TRBV15 TRBD1 TGTGCCACCAGCAGTACAGGGGCAGGCACAGATACGCAGTATTTT CATSSTGAGTDTQYF
TRBJ2-3 - TRBV19 - TGTGCCGCTGGGCAGGGTTTAGGGTCAGATACGCAGTATTTT CAAGQGLGSDTQYF
TRBJ2-7 - TRBV6-6 TRBD1 TGTGCCAGCAGCCAGACCCCGGGACAGGGGCCCTACGAGCAGTACTTC CASSQTPGQGPYEQYF
TRBJ1-2 - TRBV11-3 - TGTGCCAGCAGTATGGACAACAACTATGGCTACACCTTC CASSMDNNYGYTF
TRBJ2-3 - TRBV19 TRBD1 TGTGCCAGTAGTGCGACAGGGGGCACAGATACGCAGTATTTT CASSATGGTDTQYF
TRBJ1-1 many TRBV7-8 TRBD1 TGTGCCAGCAGCTACCGGGACAGTGAAGGTACTGAAGCTTTCTTT CASSYRDSEGTEAFF
TRBJ1-5 few TRBV19 TRBD1 TGTGCCACAGACAGGGGATCTGGCTATAGCAATCAGCCCCAGCATTTT CATDRGSGYSNQPQHF
TRBJ2-2 - TRBV3-1/TRBV3-2 TRBD1 TGTGCCAGCAGCTCCAGGGGATCAGGGGGAACCGGGGAGCTGTTTTTT CASSSRGSGGTGELFF
TRBJ2-5 - TRBV2 TRBD2 TGTGCCAGCAGTGTCACGCGGGGGGGCCGGAAGACCCAGTACTTC CASSVTRGGRKTQYF
TRBJ1-2 - TRBV5-1 - TGCGCCAGCAGCTTAGAGGGGGTTGCTAACTATGGCTACACCTTC CASSLEGVANYGYTF
TRBJ2-7 - TRBV14 TRBD1 TGTGCCAGCAGCCAGGGGAACAGGGGCGCCTACGAGCAGTACTTC CASSQGNRGAYEQYF
TRBJ1-1 - TRBV4-3 TRBD1 TGCGCCAGCAGCCAGGAGTACAGGGGGCGCAACACTGAAGCTTTCTTT CASSQEYRGRNTEAFF
TRBJ2-2 - TRBV9 TRBD1 TGTGCCAGCAGCGCGACAGGGGGCGCCTCGAACACCGGGGAGCTGTTTTTT CASSATGGASNTGELFF
TRBJ1-3 - TRBV29-1 - TGCAGCGTAGGACAGCTCTCTGGAAACACCATATATTTT CSVGQLSGNTIYF
TRBJ1-6 - TRBV19 - TGTGCCAGTAGTATGGGAGGGAGCTCCTATAATTCACCCCTCCACTTT CASSMGGSSYNSPLHF
TRBJ1-2 - TRBV19 - TGTGCCAGTAGTGTCAGAGACAGGCCAACGAAAGGCTACACCTTC CASSVRDRPTKGYTF
TRBJ1-5 - TRBV6-1 TRBD1 TGTGCCAGCAGTGAGGGACAGCCTAATCAGCCCCAGCATTTT CASSEGQPNQPQHF
TRBJ2-5 once TRBV25-1 - TGTGCCAGCAGTCCCCTAGGTTATGGAACCCAAGAGACCCAGTACTTC CASSPLGYGTQETQYF
TRBJ2-3 - TRBV5-1 - TGCGCCAGCAGACCCCGACTTGGGGGGGATACGCAGTATTTT CASRPRLGGDTQYF
TRBJ1-2 once TRBV29-1 - TGCAGCGTTGGCCCCGACTCAAACTATGGCTACACCTTC CSVGPDSNYGYTF
TRBJ2-7 - TRBV4-3 - TGCGCCAGCAGCCAAGATTCTGACAGGCCTTACGAGCAGTACTTC CASSQDSDRPYEQYF